This T cell receptor (beta chain) was identified during a study of identical twins. Carrying unique molecular identifiers, the cDNA also gained a universal primer site through template switching. TCRdb reprocessed the 5' RACE reads with MiXCR, giving one entry per CDR3 protein. The data hold 750,000 to 950,000 distinct CDR3 sequences, with approximately 13% observed a single time. This clonotype has just a few counts. The antigen remains undetermined. CDR3 length: 14 amino acids. Trimming cost V 3 bases and J 1 base; bases outside gene matches: 4. The germline V gene encodes CDR1 DFQATT and CDR2 SNEGSKA (reference sequence). Study observations and caveats: The study based its conclusions on cross-sectional statistical analysis and did not follow the same donors.

The same data also went into a second study, on yellow fever vaccine responses in identical twins.

The chain employs TRBV20-1 and TRBJ2-5, with 8 bases lining up with TRBD2. This sequence originates from a woman aged 18-29 years in good health. Specimen: PBMCs. The DNA for the CDR3 is TGCAGTGCTAGTCGCGGGGGGTTCCAAGAGACCCAGTACTTC. This translates into CSASRGGFQETQYF.